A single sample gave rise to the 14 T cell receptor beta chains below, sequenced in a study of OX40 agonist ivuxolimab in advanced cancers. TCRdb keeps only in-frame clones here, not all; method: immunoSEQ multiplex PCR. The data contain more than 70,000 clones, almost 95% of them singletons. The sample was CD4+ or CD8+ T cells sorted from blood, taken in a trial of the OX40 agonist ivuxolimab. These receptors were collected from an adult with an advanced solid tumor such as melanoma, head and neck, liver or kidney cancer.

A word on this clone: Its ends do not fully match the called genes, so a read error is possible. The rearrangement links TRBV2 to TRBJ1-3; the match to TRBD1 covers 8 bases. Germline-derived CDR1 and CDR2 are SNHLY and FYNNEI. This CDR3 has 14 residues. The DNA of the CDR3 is TGTGCCAGCGGTGACAGGGGCTCCGGAGACACCATATATTTT. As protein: CASGDRGSGDTIYF.

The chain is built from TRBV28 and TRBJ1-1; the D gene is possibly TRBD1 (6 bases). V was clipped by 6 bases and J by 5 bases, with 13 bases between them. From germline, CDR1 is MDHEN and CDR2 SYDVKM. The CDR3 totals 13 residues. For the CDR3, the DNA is TGTGCCAGCAGCGCCGGGGGCTTTACTGAAGCTTTCTTT. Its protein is CASSAGGFTEAFF.

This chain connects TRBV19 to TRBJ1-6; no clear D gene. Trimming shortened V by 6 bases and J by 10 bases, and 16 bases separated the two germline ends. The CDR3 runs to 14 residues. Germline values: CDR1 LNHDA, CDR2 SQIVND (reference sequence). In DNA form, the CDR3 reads TGTGCCAGTAGGCGGACCCCTGAGCACTCACCCCTCCACTTT. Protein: CASRRTPEHSPLHF.

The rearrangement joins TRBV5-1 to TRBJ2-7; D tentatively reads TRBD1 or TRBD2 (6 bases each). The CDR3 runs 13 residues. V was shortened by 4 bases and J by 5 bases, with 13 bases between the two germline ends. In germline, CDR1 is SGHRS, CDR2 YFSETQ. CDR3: CASSPQGGNEQYF. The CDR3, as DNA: TGCGCCAGCAGCCCACAGGGAGGAAACGAGCAGTACTTC.

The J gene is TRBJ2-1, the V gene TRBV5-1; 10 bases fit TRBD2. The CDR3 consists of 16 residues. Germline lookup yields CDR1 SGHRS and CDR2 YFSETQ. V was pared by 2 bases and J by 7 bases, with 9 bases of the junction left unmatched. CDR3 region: CASSFPAGGPGNEQFF. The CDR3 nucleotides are TGCGCCAGCAGCTTCCCAGCGGGGGGGCCCGGGAATGAGCAGTTCTTC.

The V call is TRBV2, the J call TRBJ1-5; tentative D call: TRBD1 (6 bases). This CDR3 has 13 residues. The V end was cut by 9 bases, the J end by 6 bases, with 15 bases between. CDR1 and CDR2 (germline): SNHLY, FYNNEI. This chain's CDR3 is CARGGTGRQPQHF. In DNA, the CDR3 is TGTGCCAGGGGGGGCACAGGACGTCAGCCCCAGCATTTT.

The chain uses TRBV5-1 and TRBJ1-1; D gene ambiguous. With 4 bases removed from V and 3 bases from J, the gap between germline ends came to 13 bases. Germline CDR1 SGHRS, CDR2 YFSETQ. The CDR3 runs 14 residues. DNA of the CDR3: TGCGCCAGCAGCACCGGGGTTCCCGACACTGAAGCTTTCTTT. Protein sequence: CASSTGVPDTEAFF.

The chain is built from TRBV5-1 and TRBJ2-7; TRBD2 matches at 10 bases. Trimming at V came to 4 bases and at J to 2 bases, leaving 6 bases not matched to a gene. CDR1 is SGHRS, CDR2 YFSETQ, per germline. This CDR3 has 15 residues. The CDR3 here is CASSARTSGTYEQYF. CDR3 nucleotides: TGCGCCAGCAGCGCCAGGACTAGCGGTACCTACGAGCAGTACTTC.

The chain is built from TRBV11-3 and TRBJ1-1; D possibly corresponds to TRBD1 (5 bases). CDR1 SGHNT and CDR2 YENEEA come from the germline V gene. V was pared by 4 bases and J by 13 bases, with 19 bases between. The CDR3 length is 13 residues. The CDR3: CASSSPGEASVFF. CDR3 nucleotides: TGTGCCAGCAGCTCCCCGGGGGAGGCAAGTGTTTTCTTT. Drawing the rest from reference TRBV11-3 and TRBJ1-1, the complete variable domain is EAGVVQSPRYKIIEKKQPVAFWCNPISGHNTLYWYLQNLGQGPELLIRYENEEAVDDSQLPKDRFSAERLKGVDSTLKIQPAELGDSAVYLCASSSPGEASVFFGQGTRLTVV.

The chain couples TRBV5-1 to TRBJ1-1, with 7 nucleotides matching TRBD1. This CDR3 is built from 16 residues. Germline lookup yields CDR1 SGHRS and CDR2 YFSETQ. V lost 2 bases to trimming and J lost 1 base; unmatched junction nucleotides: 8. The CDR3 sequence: CASSLLTGVRNTEAFF. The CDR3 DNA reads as TGCGCCAGCAGCTTACTAACAGGGGTGAGGAACACTGAAGCTTTCTTT. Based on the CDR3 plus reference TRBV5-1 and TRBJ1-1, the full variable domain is KAGVTQTPRYLIKTRGQQVTLSCSPISGHRSVSWYQQTPGQGLQFLFEYFSETQRNKGNFPGRFSGRQFSNSRSEMNVSTLELGDSALYLCASSLLTGVRNTEAFFGQGTRLTVV.

CDR3 sequence (DNA): TGTGCCAGCAGCCCGTTCGGCAGACAGGACTATGGCTACACCTTC. Its protein product is CASSPFGRQDYGYTF. This chain uses TRBV5-4 with TRBJ1-2; the D gene is possibly TRBD1 (6 bases). There are 15 residues in the CDR3. Germline V gives CDR1 SGHNT, CDR2 YYREEE (reference sequence). V shed 4 bases and J shed 3 bases, with 16 bases lying between them.

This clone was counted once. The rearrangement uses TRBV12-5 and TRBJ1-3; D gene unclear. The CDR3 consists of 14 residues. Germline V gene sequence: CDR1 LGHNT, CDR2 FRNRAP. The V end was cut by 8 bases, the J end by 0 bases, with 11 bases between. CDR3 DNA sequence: TGTGCTAGTTCGGGGATTAGCTCTGGAAACACCATATATTTT. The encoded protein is CASSGISSGNTIYF.

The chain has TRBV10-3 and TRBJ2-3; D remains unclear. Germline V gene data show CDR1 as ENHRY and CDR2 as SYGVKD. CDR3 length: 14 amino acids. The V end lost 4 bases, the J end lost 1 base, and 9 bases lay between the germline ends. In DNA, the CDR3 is TGTGCCATCAGTGGTTCCCTCGGCACAGATACGCAGTATTTT. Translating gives CAISGSLGTDTQYF.

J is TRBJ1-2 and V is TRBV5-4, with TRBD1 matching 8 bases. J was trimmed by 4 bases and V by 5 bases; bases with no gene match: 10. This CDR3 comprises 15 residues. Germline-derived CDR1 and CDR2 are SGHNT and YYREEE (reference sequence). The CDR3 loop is CASSLRTGSFYGYTF. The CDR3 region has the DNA TGTGCCAGCAGTCTACGGACAGGGAGTTTCTATGGCTACACCTTC.